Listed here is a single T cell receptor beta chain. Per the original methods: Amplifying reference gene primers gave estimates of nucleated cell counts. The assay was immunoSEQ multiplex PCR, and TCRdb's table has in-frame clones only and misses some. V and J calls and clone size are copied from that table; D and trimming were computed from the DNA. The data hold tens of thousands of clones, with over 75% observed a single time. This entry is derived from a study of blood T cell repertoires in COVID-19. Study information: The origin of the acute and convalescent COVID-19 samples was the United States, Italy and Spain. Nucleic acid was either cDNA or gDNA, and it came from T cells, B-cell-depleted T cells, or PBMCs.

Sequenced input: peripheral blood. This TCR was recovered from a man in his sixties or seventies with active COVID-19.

The CDR3 region has the DNA TGTGCCAGCCAAAGGGGGGGCCAAACTGAAGCTTTCTTT. Its protein is CASQRGGQTEAFF. The V gene is TRBV6-5, the J gene TRBJ1-1, with a possible D match to TRBD1 (6 bases). V was cut by 8 bases and J by 5 bases, with 15 bases left in between. The CDR3 is 13 residues long. Germline V gene lookup returns CDR1 MNHEY and CDR2 SVGAGI.